What follows are 2 T cell receptor beta chains derived from one specimen sequenced in a study of blood T cell repertoires in COVID-19. TCRdb keeps only in-frame clones here, not all; method: immunoSEQ multiplex PCR. The table lists roughly 330,000 clones, approximately 87% of them singletons, with over 4% in the top ten. Sequencing was done on a sample of PBMCs or T cells enriched from blood (not recorded which). All receptors come from a woman under 40 who had recovered from COVID-19.

CDR3 nucleotide sequence: TGCGCCAGCAGTGAGTCAGGGGTATCCTACGAGCAGTACTTC. Residues: CASSESGVSYEQYF. The chain links TRBV10-2 to TRBJ2-7; D might be TRBD1 (5 bases). V shed 0 bases and J shed 1 base, with 7 bases lying between them. In germline, CDR1 is WSHSY, CDR2 SAAADI. This CDR3 is built from 14 residues.

The chain is built from TRBV3-1 (or the pseudogene TRBV3-2) and TRBJ1-1; D possibly corresponds to TRBD1 (5 bases). Between the trimmed V and J ends, which lost 0 bases and 5 bases, there was a span of 13 bases. In germline, CDR1 is LGHDT, CDR2 YNNKEL (reference sequence). The CDR3 has 15 residues. The CDR3 bases are TGTGCCAGCAGCCAAGAGGCTCGGGGGAGAACTGAAGCTTTCTTT. It yields the protein CASSQEARGRTEAFF.